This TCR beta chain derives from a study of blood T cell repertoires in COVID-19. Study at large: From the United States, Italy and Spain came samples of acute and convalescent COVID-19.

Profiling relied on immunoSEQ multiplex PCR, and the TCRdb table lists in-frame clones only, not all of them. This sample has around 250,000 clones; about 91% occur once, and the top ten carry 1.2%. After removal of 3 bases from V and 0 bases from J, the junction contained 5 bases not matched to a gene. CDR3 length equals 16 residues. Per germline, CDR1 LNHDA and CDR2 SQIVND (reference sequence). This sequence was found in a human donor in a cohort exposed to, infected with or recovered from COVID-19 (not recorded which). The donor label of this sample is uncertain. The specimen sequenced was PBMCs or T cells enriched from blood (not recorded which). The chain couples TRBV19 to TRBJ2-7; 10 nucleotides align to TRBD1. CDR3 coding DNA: TGTGCCAGTAGTATGGTCGGGACAGGGGCCTCCTACGAGCAGTACTTC. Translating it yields CASSMVGTGASYEQYF.